This T cell receptor beta chain is from a study of spatial heterogeneity in lung cancer. Study-wide points: Tumors with more nonsynonymous mutations had more expanded intratumoral alpha and beta TCRs.

CDR1 and CDR2 (germline): WSHSY, SAAADI. The CDR3 is 14 residues long. V dropped 8 bases and J dropped 6; count of bases not matched to a gene: 7. Described time point: sample taken at primary tumor resection. TCRdb re-analysed the 5' RACE reads in MiXCR, keeping a single row per CDR3 protein. The sample includes some 5,500 distinct CDR3 sequences, approximately 15% of them seen just once. This clonotype ranks as medium-sized. Its specificity is not known. This chain joins TRBV10-2 and TRBJ2-7; TRBD2 aligns across 13 bases. The sequence was collected from a male donor with early-stage non-small cell lung cancer. The sequencing here drew on lung tumor tissue, taken at surgery. The CDR3 nucleotides are TGCGCCAGCTGCACTAGCGGGAGGGCCGTCGAGCAGTACTTC. It codes for CASCTSGRAVEQYF.